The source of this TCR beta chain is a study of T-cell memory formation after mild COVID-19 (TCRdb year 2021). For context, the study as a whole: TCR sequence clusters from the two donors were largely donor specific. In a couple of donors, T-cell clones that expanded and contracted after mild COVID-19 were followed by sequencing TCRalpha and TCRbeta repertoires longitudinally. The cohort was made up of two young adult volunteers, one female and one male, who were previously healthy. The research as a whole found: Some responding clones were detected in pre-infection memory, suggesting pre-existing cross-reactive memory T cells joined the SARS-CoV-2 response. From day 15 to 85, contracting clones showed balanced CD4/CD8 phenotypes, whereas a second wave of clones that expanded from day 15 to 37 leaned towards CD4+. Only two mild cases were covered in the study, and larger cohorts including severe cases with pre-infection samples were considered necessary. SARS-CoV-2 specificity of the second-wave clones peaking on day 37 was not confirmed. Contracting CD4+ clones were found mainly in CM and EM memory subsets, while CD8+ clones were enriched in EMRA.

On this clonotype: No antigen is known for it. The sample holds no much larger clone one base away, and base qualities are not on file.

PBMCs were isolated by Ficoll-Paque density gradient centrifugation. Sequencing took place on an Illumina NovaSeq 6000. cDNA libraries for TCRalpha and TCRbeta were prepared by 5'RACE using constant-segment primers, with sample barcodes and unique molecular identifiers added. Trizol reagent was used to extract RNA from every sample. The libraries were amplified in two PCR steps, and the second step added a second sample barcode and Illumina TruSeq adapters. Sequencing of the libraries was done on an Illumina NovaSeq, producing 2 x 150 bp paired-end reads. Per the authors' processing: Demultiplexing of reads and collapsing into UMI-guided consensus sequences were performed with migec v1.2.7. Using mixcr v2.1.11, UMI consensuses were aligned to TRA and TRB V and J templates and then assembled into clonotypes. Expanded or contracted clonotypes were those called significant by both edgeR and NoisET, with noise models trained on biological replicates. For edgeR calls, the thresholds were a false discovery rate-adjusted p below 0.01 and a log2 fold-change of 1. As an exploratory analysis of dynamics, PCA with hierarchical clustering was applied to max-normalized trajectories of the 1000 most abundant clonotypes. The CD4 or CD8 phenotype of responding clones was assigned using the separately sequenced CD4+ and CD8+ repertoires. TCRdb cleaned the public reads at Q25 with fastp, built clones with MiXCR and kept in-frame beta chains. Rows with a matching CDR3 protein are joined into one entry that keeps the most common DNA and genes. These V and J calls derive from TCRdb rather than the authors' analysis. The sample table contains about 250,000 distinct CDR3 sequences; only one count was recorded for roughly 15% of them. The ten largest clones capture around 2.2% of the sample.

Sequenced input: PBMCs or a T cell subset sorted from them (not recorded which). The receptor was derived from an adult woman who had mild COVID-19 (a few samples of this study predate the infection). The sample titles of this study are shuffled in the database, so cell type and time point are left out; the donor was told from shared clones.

The CDR3 amino acid sequence is: CSARGSGGSSYNEQFF. Read as DNA, the sequence is TGCAGTGCTAGAGGTAGCGGGGGGAGCTCCTACAATGAGCAGTTCTTC. Recombination connected TRBV20-1 to TRBJ2-1, and 10 junction bases match TRBD2. The CDR3, cysteine through phenylalanine, is 16 amino acids long. Only CDR3 DNA is held: 48 bases, read in frame from base 1. V is cut back by 1 base and J by 0 bases, with 3 bases in the junction unmatched. Based on the germline V gene (reference sequence), the CDR1 and CDR2 sequences are DFQATT and SNEGSKA.